The 31 T cell receptor beta chains given below trace back to one sample, sequenced in a study of shared clonotypes between healthy human individuals. Terminally differentiated effector memory CD45RA+ cells were excluded from the naive CD8 cells, which were CD45RO-negative and positively selected for CCR7. TCRdb keeps only in-frame clones here, not all; method: immunoSEQ multiplex PCR. The table records about 2.2 million clones, just over 90% of them present only once. The sequenced sample was naive CD8+ T cells from PBMCs. Receptors originate from a man aged 18-30 years in good health. Some clones in this sample may be carry-over from other donors' samples.

J is TRBJ1-5 and V is TRBV28; TRBD1 aligns across 8 bases. Germline assignment: CDR1 MDHEN and CDR2 SYDVKM. The J segment lost 5 bases and the V segment lost 6 bases, leaving 6 bases of the junction unmatched. This CDR3 is 14 amino acids long. CDR3 sequence (DNA): TGTGCCAGCAGACCGACAGGGGATCATCAGCCCCAGCATTTT. It encodes CASRPTGDHQPQHF. Filled out from reference TRBV28 and TRBJ1-5, the complete variable domain reads DVKVTQSSRYLVKRTGEKVFLECVQDMDHENMFWYRQDPGLGLRLIYFSYDVKMKEKGDIPEGYSVSREKKERFSLILESASTNQTSMYLCASRPTGDHQPQHFGDGTRLSIL.

The chain is built from TRBV19 and TRBJ2-7; D might be TRBD1 or TRBD2, each matching 5 bases. Trimming removed 4 bases from V and 6 bases from J, with 16 bases in between. Germline V gene data show CDR1 as LNHDA and CDR2 as SQIVND (reference sequence). The CDR3 has 14 residues. For the CDR3, the DNA is TGTGCCAGTAGTAAGGCAGGGACCGATGGCGAGCAGTACTTC. Translation gives CASSKAGTDGEQYF. Full variable domain (rest looked up from reference TRBV19 and TRBJ2-7): DGGITQSPKYLFRKEGQNVTLSCEQNLNHDAMYWYRQDPGQGLRLIYYSQIVNDFQKGDIAEGYSVSREKKESFPLTVTSAQKNPTAFYLCASSKAGTDGEQYFGPGTRLTVT.

The chain combines TRBV7-9 with TRBJ1-2; D not certain. The CDR3 sequence is 16 residues long. V gave up 4 bases and J gave up 0 bases, with 15 bases separating them. Germline V gene data show CDR1 as SEHNR and CDR2 as FQNEAQ (reference sequence). The CDR3 DNA sequence: TGTGCCAGCAGCTCCCAGGCGTCTGATACTAACTATGGCTACACCTTC. Protein sequence: CASSSQASDTNYGYTF.

The chain uses TRBV9 and TRBJ2-2, with D unresolved. Germline CDR1 is SGDLS and CDR2 is YYNGEE. The V end lost 5 bases, the J end lost 1 base, and 12 bases lay between the germline ends. This CDR3 comprises 15 residues. In DNA, the CDR3 is TGTGCCAGCAGGACCTTTGACGAGAACACCGGGGAGCTGTTTTTT. This translates into CASRTFDENTGELFF.

J is TRBJ2-2 and V is TRBV5-5, with 8 bases that match TRBD1. Germline V gene lookup returns CDR1 SGHKS and CDR2 YYEKEE (reference sequence). The CDR3 totals 17 residues. The V gene end was trimmed by 4 bases and the J gene end by 4 bases; junction bases not matched to a gene: 12. CDR3 sequence reads: CASSADRARSLTGELFF. The CDR3 DNA reads as TGTGCCAGCAGCGCGGACAGGGCTAGGAGTCTCACCGGGGAGCTGTTTTTT.

V is TRBV6-6 and J is TRBJ2-1; 16 bases line up with TRBD2. The CDR3 is 16 amino acids. V lost 6 bases, J lost 8 bases, and 7 bases stayed unmatched. The germline V gene has CDR1 MNHNY and CDR2 SVGAGI (reference sequence). DNA of the CDR3: TGTGCCAGCAGGGGACTAGCGGGAGGGTTATCATATGAGCAGTTCTTC. The encoded protein is CASRGLAGGLSYEQFF.

This rearrangement joins TRBV9 to TRBJ2-7; possible D gene TRBD2, 5 bases. V was trimmed by 7 bases and J by 3 bases, leaving 8 bases between them. Germline V CDR1 and CDR2: SGDLS, YYNGEE. The CDR3 length is 11 residues. The CDR3 coding sequence is TGTGCCAGCGGGAGCGACTACGAGCAGTACTTC. It yields the protein CASGSDYEQYF.

This clone came up a few times. The gene calls are TRBV19 and TRBJ1-5; no definite D call. The V gene's germline CDR1 is LNHDA and CDR2 SQIVND (reference sequence). Between the trimmed V and J ends, which lost 3 bases and 5 bases, there was a span of 14 bases. The CDR3 consists of 15 residues. The CDR3 nucleotides are TGTGCCAGTAGTATGGGCCTGTTGGGTTATCAGCCCCAGCATTTT. It yields the protein CASSMGLLGYQPQHF. Complete variable domain (other parts from reference TRBV19 and TRBJ1-5): DGGITQSPKYLFRKEGQNVTLSCEQNLNHDAMYWYRQDPGQGLRLIYYSQIVNDFQKGDIAEGYSVSREKKESFPLTVTSAQKNPTAFYLCASSMGLLGYQPQHFGDGTRLSIL.

This chain uses TRBV7-7 with TRBJ2-1, with 10 nucleotides matching TRBD1. The CDR3 has 15 amino acids. Germline V lookup: CDR1 SSHAT, CDR2 FNYEAQ (reference sequence). V lost 1 base to trimming and J lost 6 bases; unmatched junction nucleotides: 3. The CDR3 here is CASSLGRTGGNEQFF. The CDR3, as DNA: TGTGCCAGCAGCTTAGGGAGGACAGGGGGCAATGAGCAGTTCTTC.

This chain uses TRBV27 with TRBJ1-1; no clear D gene. Germline CDR1 reads MNHEY; CDR2 reads SMNVEV (reference sequence). The V end lost 8 bases, the J end lost 5 bases, and 18 bases lay between the germline ends. CDR3 size: 14 residues. The CDR3 DNA follows: TGTGCCAGCTCCCCTGGAGCGGGTTTGACTGAAGCTTTCTTT. This gives the protein CASSPGAGLTEAFF.

This chain links TRBV5-8 with TRBJ2-4; TRBD1 is a possible D gene (5 bases). The V and J ends lost 6 bases and 0 bases respectively, with 13 bases between them. Germline V gene lookup returns CDR1 SGHTS and CDR2 YDEGEE. The CDR3 consists of 15 residues. The CDR3: CASKPTDLAKNIQYF. The CDR3 region has the DNA TGTGCCAGCAAGCCGACAGACTTAGCCAAAAACATTCAGTACTTC.

The J gene is TRBJ2-7, the V gene TRBV25-1, with D maybe TRBD1 (6 bases). Germline CDR1 MGHDK, CDR2 SYGVNS. The ends were cut back, 4 bases at V and 3 bases at J, with 13 bases in the middle. The CDR3 covers 14 residues. The CDR3 sequence: CASSGRGLGYEQYF. CDR3 nucleotides: TGTGCCAGCAGTGGCAGGGGATTGGGCTACGAGCAGTACTTC.

This clone occurred once. V gene TRBV15 combines with J gene TRBJ2-5; D is unresolved. Germline V CDR1 and CDR2: LNHNV, YYDKDF (reference sequence). This CDR3 region has 14 residues. V dropped 4 bases and J dropped 5 bases, with 14 bases sitting between them. This CDR3 reads CATSKRLNDETQYF. The CDR3 DNA sequence: TGTGCCACCAGCAAAAGGCTGAATGATGAGACCCAGTACTTC.

V usage is TRBV19 and J usage is TRBJ2-3; the match to TRBD2 covers 9 bases. This CDR3 has 14 amino acids. Germline CDR1 is LNHDA and CDR2 is SQIVND (reference sequence). V dropped 2 bases and J dropped 5; count of bases not matched to a gene: 2. The CDR3 nucleotides read TGTGCCAGTAGTATACTAGCGGGACGAGATACGCAGTATTTT. Encoded protein: CASSILAGRDTQYF.

About this clone: Other DNA sequences of this sample code for an identical CDR3. The chain joins TRBV29-1 to TRBJ2-1, with D perhaps matching TRBD2 (5 bases). The ends were cut back, 6 bases at V and 7 bases at J, with 16 bases in the middle. CDR1 and CDR2 (germline): SQVTM, ANQGSEA. The CDR3 has 13 residues. The CDR3 nucleotides read TGCAGCGTAGAGGGTCTCGCGTTAAATGAGCAGTTCTTC. Translation: CSVEGLALNEQFF.

This rearrangement joins TRBV7-2 to TRBJ1-1; D is unclear. CDR1 is SGHTA and CDR2 is FQGNSA in the germline V gene. Between the trimmed V and J ends, which lost 4 bases and 10 bases, there was a span of 16 bases. The length of the CDR3 is 13 residues. This chain's CDR3 is CASSSSPIVGAFF. In nucleotides, the CDR3 is TGTGCCAGCAGCTCCTCCCCGATAGTCGGAGCTTTCTTT.

The chain has TRBV9 and TRBJ2-7; TRBD1 aligns across 9 bases. This CDR3 is built from 13 residues. V shed 4 bases and J 6 bases; nucleotides not matched to a gene: 5. CDR1 SGDLS and CDR2 YYNGEE come from the germline V gene. The CDR3 is CASSPGQGTEQYF. The CDR3 nucleotides read TGTGCCAGCAGCCCGGGACAGGGTACCGAGCAGTACTTC.

The gene calls are TRBV11-3 and TRBJ2-1; 11 bases are a match to TRBD1. The CDR3 sequence is 15 residues long. The germline gives CDR1 SGHNT, CDR2 YENEEA. The J segment lost 7 bases and the V segment lost 4 bases, leaving 6 bases of the junction unmatched. CDR3 residues: CASSSRDRGRNEQFF. DNA of the CDR3: TGTGCCAGCAGCTCCCGGGACAGGGGGAGGAATGAGCAGTTCTTC.

The gene calls are TRBV7-8 and TRBJ2-7, with D perhaps matching TRBD1 or TRBD2 (5 bases each). V was pared by 3 bases and J by 1 base, with 10 bases between. The CDR3 spans 14 residues. Germline CDR1 reads SGHVS; CDR2 reads FQNEAQ. CDR3 bases: TGTGCCAGCAGCTTTTTGGGGGAGTCCTACGAGCAGTACTTC. Residues: CASSFLGESYEQYF.

This clone was detected only once. This rearrangement joins TRBV6-6 to TRBJ2-7, with D possibly TRBD2 on 7 matching bases. This CDR3 has 14 amino acids. Germline loops: CDR1 MNHNY, CDR2 SVGAGI (reference sequence). Trimming removed 1 base at V and 7 bases at J, with 14 bases between. The CDR3 here is CASSYFRGAEEQYF. For the CDR3, the DNA is TGTGCCAGCAGTTACTTTCGGGGGGCAGAGGAGCAGTACTTC.

The J gene is TRBJ1-2, the V gene TRBV29-1; D is perhaps TRBD1 (5 bases). Germline V gives CDR1 SQVTM, CDR2 ANQGSEA. V gave up 4 bases and J gave up 5 bases, with 14 bases separating them. This CDR3 contains 13 residues. CDR3 sequence (DNA): TGCAGCGTTGGGTGGAGGGACCCTTATGGCTACACCTTC. This encodes CSVGWRDPYGYTF.

The chain has TRBV7-2 and TRBJ2-7; 8 nucleotides agree with TRBD2. CDR1 is SGHTA, CDR2 FQGNSA, per germline. This CDR3 has 16 amino acids. With 6 bases clipped from V and 3 bases from J, the junction kept 13 bases outside the gene matches. For the CDR3, the DNA is TGTGCCAGCAGACCACGCGGTAGCGGGATTCGCTACGAGCAGTACTTC. Residues: CASRPRGSGIRYEQYF.

This clone was seen only once. V is TRBV7-2 and J is TRBJ2-7; TRBD1 aligns across 9 bases. This CDR3 spans 16 amino acids. Trimming took 3 bases from V and 5 from J; bases not matched to a gene: 11. CDR1 is SGHTA and CDR2 is FQGNSA in the germline V gene. CDR3 sequence: CASSFSGTGFFDEQYF. CDR3 nucleotide sequence: TGTGCCAGCAGCTTCTCCGGGACAGGGTTCTTCGACGAGCAGTACTTC. Together with reference TRBV7-2 and TRBJ2-7, the CDR3 gives the full variable domain: GAGVSQSPSNKVTEKGKDVELRCDPISGHTALYWYRQSLGQGLEFLIYFQGNSAPDKSGLPSDRFSAERTGGSVSTLTIQRTQQEDSAVYLCASSFSGTGFFDEQYFGPGTRLTVT.

Concerning this clone: Different DNA sequences within this sample yield the same CDR3. This sequence joins TRBV11-3 and TRBJ2-2; D gene ambiguous. Trimming shortened V by 5 bases and J by 5 bases, and 6 bases separated the two germline ends. This CDR3 comprises 12 residues. Germline CDR1 and CDR2: SGHNT and YENEEA. In nucleotides, the CDR3 is TGTGCCAGCAGCCAATTTACCGGGGAGCTGTTTTTT. Protein sequence: CASSQFTGELFF.

V usage is TRBV27 and J usage is TRBJ2-3; 7 bases are shared with TRBD2. The CDR3 contains 15 residues. CDR1 MNHEY and CDR2 SMNVEV come from the germline V gene (reference sequence). With V trimmed by 2 bases and J by 2 bases, 4 bases remained unmatched. The CDR3 coding sequence is TGTGCCAGCAGTTTACCGCGGGGGAACACAGATACGCAGTATTTT. This translates into CASSLPRGNTDTQYF.

This chain joins TRBV6-5 and TRBJ1-4; perhaps TRBD1 as D (5 bases). Germline V lookup: CDR1 MNHEY, CDR2 SVGAGI. V was trimmed by 6 bases and J by 12 bases, leaving 14 bases between them. This CDR3 comprises 12 residues. The CDR3 reads CASSRRRGELFF. CDR3 sequence (DNA): TGTGCCAGCAGCCGACGGCGGGGGGAACTGTTTTTT.

This sequence joins TRBV19 and TRBJ2-1; TRBD2 matches 11 bases. The CDR3 consists of 15 residues. Trimming took 5 bases from V and 4 from J; bases not matched to a gene: 4. CDR1 and CDR2 (germline): LNHDA, SQIVND (reference sequence). CDR3: CASSALAGEYNEQFF. The CDR3, as DNA: TGTGCCAGTAGTGCACTAGCGGGAGAATACAATGAGCAGTTCTTC.

This rearrangement joins TRBV28 to TRBJ1-2; D might be TRBD1 (6 bases). The germline CDR1 and CDR2 sequences are MDHEN and SYDVKM. Trimming took 5 bases from V and 0 from J, leaving 16 bases between them. CDR3 length equals 16 residues. The chain's CDR3 is CASSPSTGTSNYGYTF. CDR3 nucleotides: TGTGCCAGCAGTCCATCGACAGGTACCTCTAACTATGGCTACACCTTC.

The chain combines TRBV5-1 with TRBJ2-5; 7 nucleotides agree with TRBD2. The germline CDR1 and CDR2 sequences are SGHRS and YFSETQ. Unmatched junction bases numbered 11, after V lost 1 base and J lost 2 bases. CDR3 length: 17 amino acids. Here the CDR3 DNA reads TGCGCCAGCAGCTTGACATCGGCTAGCGGAGTTCAAGAGACCCAGTACTTC. Translation: CASSLTSASGVQETQYF.

V is TRBV15 and J is TRBJ2-1; D may be TRBD1 (6 bases). V lost 5 bases to trimming and J lost 0 bases, with 11 bases between them. This CDR3 has 15 residues. CDR1 LNHNV and CDR2 YYDKDF come from the germline V gene (reference sequence). CDR3 bases: TGTGCCACCAGCCCTGACAGGACCTCCTACAATGAGCAGTTCTTC. Protein sequence: CATSPDRTSYNEQFF.

This chain joins TRBV9 and TRBJ2-1; 8 bases map to TRBD2. CDR3 length: 17 amino acids. Germline CDR1 reads SGDLS; CDR2 reads YYNGEE. The J segment lost 5 bases and the V segment lost 3 bases, leaving 13 bases of the junction unmatched. CDR3: CASSASRLVAGNNEQFF. In DNA, the CDR3 is TGTGCCAGCAGCGCGTCGAGATTAGTAGCGGGAAACAATGAGCAGTTCTTC.